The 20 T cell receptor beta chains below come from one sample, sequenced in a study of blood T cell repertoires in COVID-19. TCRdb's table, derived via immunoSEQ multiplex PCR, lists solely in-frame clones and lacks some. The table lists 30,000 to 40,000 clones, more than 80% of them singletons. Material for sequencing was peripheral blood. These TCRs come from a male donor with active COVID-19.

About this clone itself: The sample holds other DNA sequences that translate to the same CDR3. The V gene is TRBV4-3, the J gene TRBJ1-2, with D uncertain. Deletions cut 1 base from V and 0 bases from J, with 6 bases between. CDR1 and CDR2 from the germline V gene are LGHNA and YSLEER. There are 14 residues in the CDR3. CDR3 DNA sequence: TGCGCCAGCAGCCAAGGTCCCGCTAACTATGGCTACACCTTC. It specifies CASSQGPANYGYTF.

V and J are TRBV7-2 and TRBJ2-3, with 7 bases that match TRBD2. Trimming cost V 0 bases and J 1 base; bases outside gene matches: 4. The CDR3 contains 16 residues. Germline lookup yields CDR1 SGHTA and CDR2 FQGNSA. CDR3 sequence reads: CASSLAFAGGTDTQYF. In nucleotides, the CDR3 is TGTGCCAGCAGCTTAGCGTTTGCGGGGGGCACAGATACGCAGTATTTT.

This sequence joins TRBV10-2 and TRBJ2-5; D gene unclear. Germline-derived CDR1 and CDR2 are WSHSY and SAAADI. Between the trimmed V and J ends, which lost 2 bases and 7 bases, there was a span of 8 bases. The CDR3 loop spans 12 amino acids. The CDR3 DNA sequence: TGCGCCAGCAGTGAGAAGAGCTGGACCCAGTACTTC. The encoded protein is CASSEKSWTQYF.

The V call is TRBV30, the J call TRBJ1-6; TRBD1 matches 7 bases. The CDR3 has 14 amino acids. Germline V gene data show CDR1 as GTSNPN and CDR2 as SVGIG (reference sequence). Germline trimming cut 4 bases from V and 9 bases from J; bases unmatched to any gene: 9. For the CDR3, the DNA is TGTGCCTGGACGGAGGGACAGACTCGTTCACCCCTCCACTTT. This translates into CAWTEGQTRSPLHF. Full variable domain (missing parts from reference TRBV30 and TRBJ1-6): SQTIHQWPATLVQPVGSPLSLECTVEGTSNPNLYWYRQAAGRGLQLLFYSVGIGQISSEVPQNLSASRPQDRQFILSSKKLLLSDSGFYLCAWTEGQTRSPLHFGNGTRLTVT.

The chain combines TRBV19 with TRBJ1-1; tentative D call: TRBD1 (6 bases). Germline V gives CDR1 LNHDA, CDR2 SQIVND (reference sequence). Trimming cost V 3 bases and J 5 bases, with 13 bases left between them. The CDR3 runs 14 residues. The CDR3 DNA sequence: TGTGCCAGTAGTATTTCGGGACAAGGAACTGAAGCTTTCTTT. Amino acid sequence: CASSISGQGTEAFF.

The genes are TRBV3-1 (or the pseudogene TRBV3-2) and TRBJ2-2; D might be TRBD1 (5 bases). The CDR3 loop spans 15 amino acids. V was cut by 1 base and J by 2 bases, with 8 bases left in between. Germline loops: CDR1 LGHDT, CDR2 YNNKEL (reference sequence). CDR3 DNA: TGTGCCAGCAGCCAAGGACAGATCAACACCGGGGAGCTGTTTTTT. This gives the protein CASSQGQINTGELFF.

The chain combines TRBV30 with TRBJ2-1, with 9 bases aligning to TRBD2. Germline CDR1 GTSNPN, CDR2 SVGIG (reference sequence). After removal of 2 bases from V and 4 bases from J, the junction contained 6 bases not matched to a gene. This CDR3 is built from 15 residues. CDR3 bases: TGTGCCTGGAGTCCTCGGCGGGGGGGTTACAATGAGCAGTTCTTC. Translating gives CAWSPRRGGYNEQFF.

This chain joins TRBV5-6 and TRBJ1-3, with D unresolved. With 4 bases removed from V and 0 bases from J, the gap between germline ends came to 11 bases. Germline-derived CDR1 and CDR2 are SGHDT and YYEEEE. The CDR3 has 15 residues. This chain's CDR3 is CASSLESLSGNTIYF. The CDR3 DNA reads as TGTGCCAGCAGCCTGGAGAGTCTCTCTGGAAACACCATATATTTT.

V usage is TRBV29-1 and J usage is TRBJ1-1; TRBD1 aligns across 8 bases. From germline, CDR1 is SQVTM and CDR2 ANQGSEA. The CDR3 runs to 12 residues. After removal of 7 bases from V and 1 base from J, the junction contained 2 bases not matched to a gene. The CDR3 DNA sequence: TGCAGCGCTGACAGGGGGAACACTGAAGCTTTCTTT. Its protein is CSADRGNTEAFF.

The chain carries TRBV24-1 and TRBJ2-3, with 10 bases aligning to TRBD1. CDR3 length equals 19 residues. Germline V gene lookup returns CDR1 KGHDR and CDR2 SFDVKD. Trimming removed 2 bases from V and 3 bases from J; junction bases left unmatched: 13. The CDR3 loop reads CATSDSPGQGPLVTDTQYF. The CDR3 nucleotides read TGTGCCACCAGTGATTCCCCGGGACAGGGGCCCCTCGTGACAGATACGCAGTATTTT.

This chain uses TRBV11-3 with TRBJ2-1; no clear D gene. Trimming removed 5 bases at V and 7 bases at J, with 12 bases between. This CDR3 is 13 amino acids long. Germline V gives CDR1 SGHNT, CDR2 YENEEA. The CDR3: CASSQRLRNEQFF. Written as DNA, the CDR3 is TGTGCCAGCAGCCAACGACTGAGAAATGAGCAGTTCTTC.

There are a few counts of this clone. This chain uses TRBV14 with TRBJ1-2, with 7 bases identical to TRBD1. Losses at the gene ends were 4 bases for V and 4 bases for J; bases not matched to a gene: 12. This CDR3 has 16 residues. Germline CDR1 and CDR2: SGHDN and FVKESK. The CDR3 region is CASSPGDRATGYGYTF. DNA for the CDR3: TGTGCCAGCAGCCCCGGGGACAGAGCAACAGGCTATGGCTACACCTTC.

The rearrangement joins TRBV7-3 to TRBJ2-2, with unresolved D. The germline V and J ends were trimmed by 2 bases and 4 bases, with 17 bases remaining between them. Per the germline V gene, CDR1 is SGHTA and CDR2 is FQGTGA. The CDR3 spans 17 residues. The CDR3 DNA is TGTGCCAGCAGCTTAGATGGCGTGGGCGTCCCCACCGGGGAGCTGTTTTTT. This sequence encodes CASSLDGVGVPTGELFF.

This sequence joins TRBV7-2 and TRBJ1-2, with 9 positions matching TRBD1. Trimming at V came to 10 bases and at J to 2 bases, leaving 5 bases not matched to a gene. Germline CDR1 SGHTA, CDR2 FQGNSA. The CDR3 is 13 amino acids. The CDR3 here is CATATGGNYGYTF. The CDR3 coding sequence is TGTGCCACCGCTACAGGGGGCAACTATGGCTACACCTTC.

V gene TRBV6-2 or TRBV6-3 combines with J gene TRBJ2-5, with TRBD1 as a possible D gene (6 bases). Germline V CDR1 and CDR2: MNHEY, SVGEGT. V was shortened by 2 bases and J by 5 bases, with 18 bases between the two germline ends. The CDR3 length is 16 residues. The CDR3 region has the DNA TGTGCCAGCAGTTACCTTACAGGGTTTGGTTTGGAGACCCAGTACTTC. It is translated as CASSYLTGFGLETQYF.

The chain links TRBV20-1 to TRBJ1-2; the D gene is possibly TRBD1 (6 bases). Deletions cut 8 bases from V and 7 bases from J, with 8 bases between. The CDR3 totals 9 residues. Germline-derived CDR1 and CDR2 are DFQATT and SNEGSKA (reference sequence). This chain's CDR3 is CSTGSGYTF. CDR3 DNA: TGCAGTACAGGGTCTGGCTACACCTTC.

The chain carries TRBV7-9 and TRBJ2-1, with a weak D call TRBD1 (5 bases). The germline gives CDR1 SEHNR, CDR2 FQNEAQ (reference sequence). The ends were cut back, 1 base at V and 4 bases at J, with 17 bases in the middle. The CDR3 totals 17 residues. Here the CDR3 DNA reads TGTGCCAGCAGCTTAGGCGGTCAGGGCAAACCTTACAATGAGCAGTTCTTC. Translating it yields CASSLGGQGKPYNEQFF.

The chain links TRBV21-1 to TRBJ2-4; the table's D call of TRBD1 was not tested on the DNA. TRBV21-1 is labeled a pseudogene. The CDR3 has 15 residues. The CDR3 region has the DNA TGTGCCAGCAGCCAAACGAGGGGGCGGAGGAACATTCAGTACTTC. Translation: CASSQTRGRRNIQYF.

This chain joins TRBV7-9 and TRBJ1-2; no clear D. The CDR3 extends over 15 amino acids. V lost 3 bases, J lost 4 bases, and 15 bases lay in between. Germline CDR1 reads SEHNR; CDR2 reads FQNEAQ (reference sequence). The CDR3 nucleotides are TGTGCCAGCAGCTTTTCAGGAGGGTCTAGCTATGGCTACACCTTC. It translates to CASSFSGGSSYGYTF.

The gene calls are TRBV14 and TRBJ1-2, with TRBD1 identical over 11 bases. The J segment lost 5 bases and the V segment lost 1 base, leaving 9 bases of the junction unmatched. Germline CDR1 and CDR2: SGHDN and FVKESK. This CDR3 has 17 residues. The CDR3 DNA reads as TGTGCCAGCAGCCAAGCGGGACAGGGGGGAATGTCATATGGCTACACCTTC. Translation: CASSQAGQGGMSYGYTF.